The present T cell receptor beta chain was sequenced within a study of blood T cell repertoires in COVID-19. Study at large: Whether acute or convalescent, the COVID-19 samples came from the United States, Italy and Spain. Sample material is recorded as cDNA or gDNA derived from T cells, B-cell-depleted T cells, or PBMCs.

Patients of the Seattle cohort, enrolled during active infection, were followed longitudinally. Assay used: immunoSEQ multiplex PCR; TCRdb lists only in-frame clones, some missing. The data show nearly 70,000 clones, more than 85% seen once. V shed 4 bases, J shed 10 bases, and the junction held 11 bases outside the gene matches. The CDR3 sequence is 15 residues long. CDR1 and CDR2 from the germline V gene are LGHDT and YNNKEL (reference sequence). The clonotype comes from a man in his forties with COVID-19, enrolled during active disease. V gene TRBV3-1 (or the pseudogene TRBV3-2) combines with J gene TRBJ2-1; the match to TRBD2 covers 9 bases. Sequenced material: peripheral blood. The CDR3 region is CASSLPGLAPEEQFF. In DNA, the CDR3 is TGTGCCAGCAGCCTCCCGGGACTAGCCCCGGAAGAGCAGTTCTTC.